The entry below gives a single TCR beta chain sequence along with its context. Germline V gene lookup returns CDR1 SEHNR and CDR2 FQNEAQ (reference sequence). Deletions cut 3 bases from V and 5 bases from J, with 19 bases between. The length of the CDR3 is 16 residues. These data belong to a study of blood T cell repertoires in COVID-19. In the original analysis: The assay estimated nucleated cells by amplifying reference gene primers. The repertoire was sequenced with immunoSEQ multiplex PCR; TCRdb's copy has only in-frame clones and lacks some. V, J and clone size are those of that table, while D and trimming were read from the DNA. The sample holds 25,000 to 35,000 clones, about 83% seen once.

This TCR was sampled from a man between 70 and 80 years old with active COVID-19. The rearrangement uses TRBV7-9 and TRBJ1-2; the D is unclear. Source material: peripheral blood. The CDR3 loop reads CASSFLSGSTVYGYTF. Here the CDR3 DNA reads TGTGCCAGCAGCTTCCTATCCGGGAGTACAGTATATGGCTACACCTTC. The full variable domain, completed using reference TRBV7-9 and TRBJ1-2, is DTGVSQNPRHKITKRGQNVTFRCDPISEHNRLYWYRQTLGQGPEFLTYFQNEAQLEKSRLLSDRFSAERPKGSFSTLEIQRTEQGDSAMYLCASSFLSGSTVYGYTFGSGTRLTVV.